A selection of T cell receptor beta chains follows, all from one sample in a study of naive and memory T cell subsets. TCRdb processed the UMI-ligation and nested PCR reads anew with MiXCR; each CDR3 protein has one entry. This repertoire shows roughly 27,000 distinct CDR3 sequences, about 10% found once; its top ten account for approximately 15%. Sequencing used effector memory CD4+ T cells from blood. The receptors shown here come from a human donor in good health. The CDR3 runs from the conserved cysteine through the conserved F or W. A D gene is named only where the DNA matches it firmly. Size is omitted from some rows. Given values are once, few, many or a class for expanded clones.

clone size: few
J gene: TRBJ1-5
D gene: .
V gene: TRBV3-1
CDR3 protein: CASSQGGSNQPQHF
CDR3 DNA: TGTGCCAGCAGCCAAGGGGGTAGCAATCAGCCCCAGCATTTT

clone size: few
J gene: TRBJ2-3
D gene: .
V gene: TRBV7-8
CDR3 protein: CASSLVVDTQYF
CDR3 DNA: TGTGCCAGCAGCTTAGTGGTCGATACGCAGTATTTT

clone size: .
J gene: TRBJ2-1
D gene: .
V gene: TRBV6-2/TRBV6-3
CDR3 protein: CASNKRTYNEQFF
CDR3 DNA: TGTGCCAGCAACAAACGGACTTACAATGAGCAGTTCTTC

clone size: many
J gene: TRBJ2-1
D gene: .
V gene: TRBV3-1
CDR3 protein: CASSTQPSRTAQFF
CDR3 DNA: TGTGCCAGCAGCACCCAGCCCTCCCGGACCGCGCAGTTCTTC

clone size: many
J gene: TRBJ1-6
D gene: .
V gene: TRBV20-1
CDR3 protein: CSARGSGDDSPLHF
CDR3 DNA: TGCAGTGCTAGAGGATCGGGGGACGATTCACCCCTCCACTTT

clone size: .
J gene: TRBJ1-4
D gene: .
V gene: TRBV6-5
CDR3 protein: CASSYSDGGEKLFF
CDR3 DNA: TGTGCCAGCAGTTACTCCGACGGGGGCGAAAAACTGTTTTTT

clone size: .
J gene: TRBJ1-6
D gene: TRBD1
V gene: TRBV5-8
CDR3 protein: CASSRQGNSPLHF
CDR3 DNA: TGTGCCAGCAGCCGACAGGGGAATTCACCCCTCCACTTT

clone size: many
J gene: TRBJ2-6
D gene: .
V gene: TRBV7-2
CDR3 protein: CASSFGGGSGANVLTF
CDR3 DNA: TGTGCCAGCAGCTTTGGAGGGGGCTCTGGGGCCAACGTCCTGACTTTC

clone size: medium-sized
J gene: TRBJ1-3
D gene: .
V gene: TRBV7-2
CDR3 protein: CASSLATNTIYF
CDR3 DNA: TGTGCCAGCAGCTTAGCGACAAACACCATATATTTT

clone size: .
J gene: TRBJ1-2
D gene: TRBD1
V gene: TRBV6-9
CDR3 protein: CASNGQGPYYGYTF
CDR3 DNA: TGTGCCAGCAACGGACAGGGGCCATACTATGGCTACACCTTC

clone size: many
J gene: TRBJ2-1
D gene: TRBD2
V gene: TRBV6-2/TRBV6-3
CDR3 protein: CASTGTGGIPNEQFF
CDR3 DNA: TGTGCCAGCACCGGAACGGGGGGTATCCCCAATGAGCAGTTCTTC

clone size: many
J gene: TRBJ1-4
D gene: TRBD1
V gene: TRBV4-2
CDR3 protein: CASNLKATGEEKLFF
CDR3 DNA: TGTGCCAGCAACTTAAAGGCGACAGGGGAAGAAAAACTGTTTTTT

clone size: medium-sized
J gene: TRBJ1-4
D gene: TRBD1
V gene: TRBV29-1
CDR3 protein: CSVVDRAWEKLFF
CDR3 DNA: TGCAGCGTTGTGGACAGGGCATGGGAAAAACTGTTTTTT

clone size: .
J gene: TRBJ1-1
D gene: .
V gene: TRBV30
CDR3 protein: CAWSSGYDKHPTPNTEAFF
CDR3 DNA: TGTGCCTGGAGTTCAGGGTACGATAAACACCCTACTCCAAACACTGAAGCTTTCTTT

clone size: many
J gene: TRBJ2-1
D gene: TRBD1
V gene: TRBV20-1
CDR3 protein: CSARTGGSYNEQFF
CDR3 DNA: TGCAGTGCTAGGACAGGGGGCTCCTACAATGAGCAGTTCTTC

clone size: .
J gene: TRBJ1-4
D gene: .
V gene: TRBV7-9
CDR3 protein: CASSLPAGEGLNEKLFF
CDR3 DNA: TGTGCCAGCAGCTTACCCGCCGGAGAGGGGCTTAATGAAAAACTGTTTTTT

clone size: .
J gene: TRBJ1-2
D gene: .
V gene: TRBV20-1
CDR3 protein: CSASQGRNYGYTF
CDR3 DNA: TGCAGTGCTTCCCAGGGACGGAACTATGGCTACACCTTC

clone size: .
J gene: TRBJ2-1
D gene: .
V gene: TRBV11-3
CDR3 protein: CASSQTGLAGEQFF
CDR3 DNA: TGTGCCAGCAGCCAGACGGGCCTGGCGGGAGAGCAGTTCTTC

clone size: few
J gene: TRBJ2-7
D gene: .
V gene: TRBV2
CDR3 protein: CASSEGGVGTSYEQYF
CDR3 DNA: TGTGCCAGCAGTGAAGGAGGGGTTGGGACCTCCTACGAGCAGTACTTC

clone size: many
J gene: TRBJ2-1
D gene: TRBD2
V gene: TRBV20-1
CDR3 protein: CSASGGLGYNEQFF
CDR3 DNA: TGCAGTGCTAGTGGGGGACTAGGCTACAATGAGCAGTTCTTC

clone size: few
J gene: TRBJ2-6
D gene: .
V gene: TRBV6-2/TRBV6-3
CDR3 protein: CASKTPGLSSGANVLTF
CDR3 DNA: TGTGCCAGCAAGACCCCGGGACTTAGCTCTGGGGCCAACGTCCTGACTTTC

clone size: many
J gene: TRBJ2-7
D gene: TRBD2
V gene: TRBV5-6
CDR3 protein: CASSRLAVLGEQYF
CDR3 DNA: TGTGCCAGCAGCCGACTAGCGGTCCTCGGAGAGCAGTACTTC

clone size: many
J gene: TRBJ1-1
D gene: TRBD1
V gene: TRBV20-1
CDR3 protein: CSARRSRGRGNTEAFF
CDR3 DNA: TGCAGTGCTAGGAGGAGCAGGGGGAGGGGAAACACTGAAGCTTTCTTT

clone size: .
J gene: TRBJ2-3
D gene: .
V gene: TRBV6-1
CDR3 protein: CASRAEGGPTDTQYF
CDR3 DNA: TGTGCCAGCAGGGCCGAGGGGGGGCCCACAGATACGCAGTATTTT

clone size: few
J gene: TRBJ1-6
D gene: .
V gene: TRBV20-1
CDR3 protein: CSARKTAISYNSPLHF
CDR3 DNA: TGCAGTGCTAGAAAGACAGCCATCTCCTATAATTCACCCCTCCACTTT

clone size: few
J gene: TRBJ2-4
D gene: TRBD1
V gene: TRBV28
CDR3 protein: CASSFQGQALSIQYF
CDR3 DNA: TGTGCCAGCAGTTTCCAGGGACAGGCGTTAAGCATTCAGTACTTC

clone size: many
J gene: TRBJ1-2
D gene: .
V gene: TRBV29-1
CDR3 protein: CSVGQGADYTF
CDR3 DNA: TGCAGCGTTGGCCAGGGCGCGGACTACACCTTC

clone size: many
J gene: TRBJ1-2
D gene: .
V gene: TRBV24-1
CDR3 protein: CATSDRTANYGYTF
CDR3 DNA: TGTGCCACCAGTGATAGGACAGCTAACTATGGCTACACCTTC

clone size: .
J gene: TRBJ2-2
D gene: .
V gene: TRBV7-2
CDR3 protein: CASRESLAGELFF
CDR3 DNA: TGTGCCAGCAGAGAGAGCTTGGCCGGGGAGCTGTTTTTT

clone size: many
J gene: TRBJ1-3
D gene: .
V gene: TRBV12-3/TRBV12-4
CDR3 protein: CASSYQRPGNTIYF
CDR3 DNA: TGTGCCAGCAGTTACCAGAGACCTGGAAACACCATATATTTT

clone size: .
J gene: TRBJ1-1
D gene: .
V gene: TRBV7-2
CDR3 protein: CASSRTRDTGYTEAFF
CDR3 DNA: TGTGCCAGCAGCCGGACACGCGACACTGGTTACACTGAAGCTTTCTTT

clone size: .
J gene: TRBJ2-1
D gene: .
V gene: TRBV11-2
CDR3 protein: CASSLRSTDKYNEQFF
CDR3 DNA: TGTGCCAGCAGCTTAAGGTCGACAGACAAATACAATGAGCAGTTCTTC

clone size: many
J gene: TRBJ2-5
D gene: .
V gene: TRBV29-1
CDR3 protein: CSVERNRAQYF
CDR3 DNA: TGCAGCGTTGAGCGGAACAGGGCTCAGTACTTC

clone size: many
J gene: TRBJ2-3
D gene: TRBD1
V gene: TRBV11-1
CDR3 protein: CASSLVILGTGGTDTQYF
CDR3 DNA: TGTGCCAGCAGCTTAGTTATTTTAGGGACAGGCGGCACAGATACGCAGTATTTT

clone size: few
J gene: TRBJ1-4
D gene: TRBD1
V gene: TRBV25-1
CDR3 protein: CASSDPTGTGNEKLFF
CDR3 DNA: TGTGCCAGCAGTGACCCTACCGGGACAGGCAATGAAAAACTGTTTTTT